The source of this TCR beta chain is a study of shared clonotypes between healthy human individuals. The sample holds one count of this clone. Its antigen is not known. Study-wide points: Naive subsets tended to show greater estimated richness than memory subsets. Though the depth was large, rarefaction showed that sorted-subset sequencing was incomplete.

Assay: immunoSEQ multiplex PCR; the TCRdb copy retains only in-frame clones and omits some. The top ten clones hold around 1.4% of a sample with around 1 million clones, around three quarters of them seen once. V dropped 2 bases and J dropped 7 bases, with 17 bases sitting between them. The CDR3 consists of 14 residues. CDR1 is GTSNPN and CDR2 is SVGIG in the germline V gene (reference sequence). The source of this sequence is a man aged 18 to 30 in good health. V is TRBV30 and J is TRBJ2-5; D gene unclear. The sequencing input was memory CD4+ T cells sorted from blood. Subset specified: CD45RA-negative fraction. This CDR3 reads CAWSPPASPGTQYF. The CDR3 DNA follows: TGTGCCTGGAGTCCACCGGCTTCGCCCGGGACCCAGTACTTC. The complete variable domain, with remaining parts taken from reference TRBV30 and TRBJ2-5, reads SQTIHQWPATLVQPVGSPLSLECTVEGTSNPNLYWYRQAAGRGLQLLFYSVGIGQISSEVPQNLSASRPQDRQFILSSKKLLLSDSGFYLCAWSPPASPGTQYFGPGTRLLVL.